The next 26 T cell receptor beta chains were all read from a single sample in a study of blood T cell repertoires in COVID-19. The method was immunoSEQ multiplex PCR; TCRdb's version includes in-frame clones alone and lacks a portion of them. Of a few hundred thousand clones in the sample, roughly 91% were seen once. Sequencing was performed on PBMCs or T cells enriched from blood (not recorded which). The receptor set was obtained from a woman aged 18 to 35 who had recovered from COVID-19.

This chain connects TRBV3-1 (or the pseudogene TRBV3-2) to TRBJ2-1; D ambiguous. Germline CDR1 LGHDT, CDR2 YNNKEL (reference sequence). V lost 0 bases to trimming and J lost 8 bases, with 11 bases between them. The CDR3 consists of 14 residues. The CDR3 DNA is TGTGCCAGCAGCCAAGACTTAGAGGTGGATGAGCAGTTCTTC. This gives the protein CASSQDLEVDEQFF.

The chain combines TRBV27 with TRBJ1-3, with 8 bases identical to TRBD1. V was pared by 4 bases and J by 2 bases, with 4 bases of the junction left unmatched. This CDR3 is built from 15 residues. Germline values: CDR1 MNHEY, CDR2 SMNVEV (reference sequence). CDR3 DNA sequence: TGTGCCAGCAGTTCGGACAGGGTTCCTGGAAACACCATATATTTT. It yields the protein CASSSDRVPGNTIYF.

The J gene is TRBJ2-1, the V gene TRBV7-9; unclear D gene. Trimming left V 3 bases short and J 7 bases short, with 7 bases between. The CDR3 has 12 residues. Germline CDR1 SEHNR, CDR2 FQNEAQ (reference sequence). Here the CDR3 reads CASSFERNEQFF. CDR3 in DNA: TGTGCCAGCAGCTTCGAGAGGAATGAGCAGTTCTTC.

The V and J genes are TRBV18 and TRBJ1-4; 7 bases fit TRBD1. CDR3 length: 14 residues. V shed 3 bases, J shed 5 bases, and the junction held 3 bases outside the gene matches. From germline, CDR1 is KGHSH and CDR2 LQKENI. The CDR3 nucleotides read TGTGCCAGCTCACCGACAGGGCGGAATGAAAAACTGTTTTTT. This sequence encodes CASSPTGRNEKLFF.

The chain couples TRBV5-1 to TRBJ2-3; 7 nucleotides align to TRBD2. The CDR3 is 13 amino acids. The V and J ends lost 7 bases and 1 base, in that order; junction bases with no gene match: 3. Germline loops: CDR1 SGHRS, CDR2 YFSETQ. The DNA of the CDR3 is TGCGCCAGCCAACGGGGGGGCACAGATACGCAGTATTTT. Its protein product is CASQRGGTDTQYF.

The genes are TRBV10-3 and TRBJ2-2; TRBD2 matches 10 bases. Germline CDR1 ENHRY, CDR2 SYGVKD. Trimming took 10 bases from V and 6 from J; bases not matched to a gene: 5. The CDR3 sequence is 13 residues long. The CDR3 DNA sequence: TGTGCCACGAGCGGGGGGGACGCCGGGGAGCTGTTTTTT. Residues: CATSGGDAGELFF.

The V gene is TRBV18, the J gene TRBJ1-1; TRBD1 matches at 11 bases. The CDR3 sequence is 17 residues long. Germline-derived CDR1 and CDR2 are KGHSH and LQKENI. Trimming removed 3 bases from V and 3 bases from J; junction bases left unmatched: 9. CDR3 bases: TGTGCCAGCTCACCTATCGGACAGGGGGCTTCGTACACTGAAGCTTTCTTT. Amino acid sequence: CASSPIGQGASYTEAFF.

This chain connects TRBV10-3 to TRBJ1-2; D not certain. CDR1 and CDR2 from the germline V gene are ENHRY and SYGVKD. The length of the CDR3 is 15 residues. The V and J ends lost 2 bases and 3 bases respectively, with 13 bases between them. CDR3 protein: CAISEPEVDYYGYTF. The CDR3, as DNA: TGTGCCATCAGTGAGCCGGAGGTCGACTACTATGGCTACACCTTC.

The V gene is TRBV10-3, the J gene TRBJ1-2; no clear D. The CDR3 is made up of 11 amino acids. From germline, CDR1 is ENHRY and CDR2 SYGVKD. V gave up 7 bases and J gave up 4 bases, with 7 bases separating them. Here the CDR3 reads CAINSLYGYTF. CDR3 DNA sequence: TGTGCCATCAATAGTCTCTATGGCTACACCTTC.

The chain is built from TRBV5-1 and TRBJ2-3; TRBD1 agrees at 7 bases. The CDR3 totals 16 residues. Trimming removed 4 bases from V and 3 bases from J; junction bases left unmatched: 11. Germline loops: CDR1 SGHRS, CDR2 YFSETQ. The CDR3 region is CASSNLRQGPTDTQYF. CDR3 in DNA: TGCGCCAGCAGCAACTTAAGACAGGGTCCGACAGATACGCAGTATTTT.

The sample holds one count of this clone. The chain carries TRBV12-3 or TRBV12-4 and TRBJ1-3; 9 bases line up with TRBD1. The trim removed 8 bases at V and 8 bases at J, leaving 7 bases unmatched. The CDR3 has 13 residues. The CDR3 nucleotides are TGTGCCAGCGGAAAGGACAGGGGATACACCATATATTTT. Translating it yields CASGKDRGYTIYF.

The chain employs TRBV5-1 and TRBJ2-2, with D possibly TRBD2 on 5 matching bases. This CDR3 comprises 17 residues. Trimming removed 1 base from V and 5 bases from J, with 18 bases in between. CDR1 and CDR2 (germline): SGHRS, YFSETQ. The CDR3 nucleotides are TGCGCCAGCAGCTTGTTAGGCCTTCGGGGTTATACCGGGGAGCTGTTTTTT. Protein product: CASSLLGLRGYTGELFF.

The V call is TRBV28, the J call TRBJ1-4, with D possibly being TRBD1 (5 bases). V was pared by 6 bases and J by 5 bases, with 19 bases between. The CDR3 has 16 residues. The germline V gene encodes CDR1 MDHEN and CDR2 SYDVKM. The CDR3 spells CASSSSGTWRNEKLFF. The CDR3 DNA sequence: TGTGCCAGCAGCAGTTCCGGGACTTGGAGGAATGAAAAACTGTTTTTT.

This rearrangement joins TRBV7-2 to TRBJ2-3; 8 bases align to TRBD2. The trim removed 5 bases at V and 4 bases at J, leaving 8 bases unmatched. CDR1 is SGHTA, CDR2 FQGNSA, per germline. CDR3 length: 15 residues. The CDR3 bases are TGTGCCAGCAGCCCCTTAGCGGGACACGCAGATACGCAGTATTTT. This translates into CASSPLAGHADTQYF.

The chain joins TRBV6-1 to TRBJ2-2; TRBD1 matches at 8 bases. Germline CDR1 is MNHNS and CDR2 is SASEGT. V was pared by 3 bases and J by 6 bases, with 9 bases of the junction left unmatched. This CDR3 comprises 16 residues. The CDR3 coding sequence is TGTGCCAGCAGTGACCTGTGGCAGGGGGCGTCCGGGGAGCTGTTTTTT. Protein product: CASSDLWQGASGELFF.

V is TRBV19 and J is TRBJ1-1; no clear D. V lost 9 bases and J lost 5, with 16 bases in between. Germline values: CDR1 LNHDA, CDR2 SQIVND (reference sequence). The CDR3 spans 13 residues. The CDR3 DNA reads as TGTGCCAGCGGGTCAGGACTTTCGACTGAAGCTTTCTTT. Protein product: CASGSGLSTEAFF. Full variable domain (outside the CDR3, taken from reference TRBV19 and TRBJ1-1): DGGITQSPKYLFRKEGQNVTLSCEQNLNHDAMYWYRQDPGQGLRLIYYSQIVNDFQKGDIAEGYSVSREKKESFPLTVTSAQKNPTAFYLCASGSGLSTEAFFGQGTRLTVV.

V and J are TRBV12-3 or TRBV12-4 and TRBJ1-2; the D gene is possibly TRBD1 (5 bases). This CDR3 has 12 residues. Trimming shortened V by 8 bases and J by 4 bases, and 11 bases separated the two germline ends. The CDR3 DNA is TGTGCCAGCGTGACAGATTTCTATGGCTACACCTTC. The encoded protein is CASVTDFYGYTF.

The genes are TRBV13 and TRBJ1-1, with D unresolved. The CDR3 is 13 residues long. The germline CDR1 and CDR2 sequences are PRHDT and FYEKMQ (reference sequence). Between the trimmed V and J ends, which lost 3 bases and 3 bases, there was a span of 8 bases. This CDR3 is CASSFSGDTEAFF. CDR3 coding DNA: TGTGCCAGCAGCTTTAGCGGGGACACTGAAGCTTTCTTT.

The V call is TRBV7-8, the J call TRBJ1-1; TRBD1 is a possible D gene (5 bases). There are 15 residues in the CDR3. Germline V gene data show CDR1 as SGHVS and CDR2 as FQNEAQ. The V end was cut by 5 bases, the J end by 5 bases, with 18 bases between. The CDR3 protein is CASSSGPTDTTEAFF. CDR3 DNA: TGTGCCAGCAGCAGTGGGCCGACAGACACGACTGAAGCTTTCTTT.

V and J are TRBV9 and TRBJ2-1; possibly TRBD2 for D (5 bases). Per the germline V gene, CDR1 is SGDLS and CDR2 is YYNGEE. V gave up 3 bases and J gave up 3 bases, with 10 bases separating them. This CDR3 is 14 amino acids long. DNA of the CDR3: TGTGCCAGCAGCGGCGAGGACTTCTACAATGAGCAGTTCTTC. It specifies CASSGEDFYNEQFF.

The chain recombines TRBV6-5 with TRBJ1-2; the match to TRBD1 covers 8 bases. V shed 0 bases, J shed 5 bases, and the junction held 5 bases outside the gene matches. The germline V gene encodes CDR1 MNHEY and CDR2 SVGAGI. This CDR3 comprises 15 residues. The CDR3 region is CASSYSRTGQYGYTF. Written as DNA, the CDR3 is TGTGCCAGCAGTTACTCGAGGACAGGGCAGTATGGCTACACCTTC.

This rearrangement joins TRBV6-6 to TRBJ2-3; D is unresolved. V lost 5 bases, J lost 1 base, and 7 bases lay in between. The CDR3 runs to 13 residues. CDR1 is MNHNY, CDR2 SVGAGI, per germline (reference sequence). For the CDR3, the DNA is TGTGCCAGCAGTCGGCCGGGCACAGATACGCAGTATTTT. Encoded protein: CASSRPGTDTQYF.

The chain has TRBV2 and TRBJ2-7; the match to TRBD2 covers 10 bases. Germline CDR1 and CDR2: SNHLY and FYNNEI. CDR3 length: 15 residues. The V gene end was trimmed by 4 bases and the J gene end by 3 bases; junction bases not matched to a gene: 6. CDR3 DNA sequence: TGTGCCAGCAGTGCCACTAGCGGGACAAACTACGAGCAGTACTTC. Translation gives CASSATSGTNYEQYF. Based on the CDR3 plus reference TRBV2 and TRBJ2-7, the full variable domain is EPEVTQTPSHQVTQMGQEVILRCVPISNHLYFYWYRQILGQKVEFLVSFYNNEISEKSEIFDDQFSVERPDGSNFTLKIRSTKLEDSAMYFCASSATSGTNYEQYFGPGTRLTVT.

The V call is TRBV7-9, the J call TRBJ1-2, with 7 bases matching TRBD1. V trimming: 3 bases; J trimming: 2 bases; junction bases outside the gene matches: 9. Germline CDR1 and CDR2: SEHNR and FQNEAQ (reference sequence). The length of the CDR3 is 16 residues. The CDR3 region has the DNA TGTGCCAGCAGCTTGTCCACGCGACAGGGAAACTATGGCTACACCTTC. As protein: CASSLSTRQGNYGYTF.

The chain has TRBV3-1 (or the pseudogene TRBV3-2) and TRBJ2-5; TRBD1 matches at 9 bases. The CDR3 contains 16 residues. Losses at the gene ends were 2 bases for V and 4 bases for J; bases not matched to a gene: 8. Germline V gene lookup returns CDR1 LGHDT and CDR2 YNNKEL (reference sequence). The CDR3 reads CASSQLMTGGGETQYF. The CDR3 nucleotides read TGTGCCAGCAGCCAACTGATGACAGGGGGGGGAGAGACCCAGTACTTC.

This chain uses TRBV5-1 with TRBJ1-5; D uncertain. The germline CDR1 and CDR2 sequences are SGHRS and YFSETQ. Trimming stripped 2 bases from V and 2 bases from J, with 14 bases between. The length of the CDR3 is 16 residues. CDR3 sequence (DNA): TGCGCCAGCAGCTTCTACTCTCGAACGGGCAATCAGCCCCAGCATTTT. This gives the protein CASSFYSRTGNQPQHF.